Listed below are T cell receptor beta chains from one sample, sequenced in a study of OX40 agonist ivuxolimab in advanced cancers. Assay: immunoSEQ multiplex PCR; the TCRdb copy retains only in-frame clones and omits some. The sample shows just under 75,000 clones, approximately 90% of them seen only once. The sample here was CD4+ or CD8+ T cells sorted from blood, taken in a trial of the OX40 agonist ivuxolimab. All receptors derive from an adult with an advanced solid tumor such as melanoma, head and neck, liver or kidney cancer. CDR3s include the opening cysteine and the closing phenylalanine or tryptophan. The order of the fields is clone size, V gene, D gene, CDR3 length, J gene, CDR3 protein, CDR3 DNA. D genes are given only for firm matches. Clone size, where shown, is once, few, many, or a class for clones that have expanded.

clone size: -; V gene: TRBV10-3; D gene: -; CDR3 length: 13; J gene: TRBJ1-3; CDR3 protein: CASLGTPGNTIYF; CDR3 DNA: TGTGCCAGCCTCGGGACTCCTGGAAACACCATATATTTT
clone size: -; V gene: TRBV30; D gene: -; CDR3 length: 12; J gene: TRBJ2-7; CDR3 protein: CAWSVQFYEQYF; CDR3 DNA: TGTGCCTGGAGTGTCCAGTTTTACGAGCAGTACTTC
clone size: few; V gene: TRBV30; D gene: TRBD2; CDR3 length: 15; J gene: TRBJ2-3; CDR3 protein: CAWSVNAGGTDTQYF; CDR3 DNA: TGTGCCTGGAGTGTAAACGCGGGAGGGACAGATACGCAGTATTTT
clone size: -; V gene: TRBV2; D gene: -; CDR3 length: 14; J gene: TRBJ1-2; CDR3 protein: CASGTQGSNYGYTF; CDR3 DNA: TGTGCCAGCGGTACACAGGGATCAAACTATGGCTACACCTTC
clone size: once; V gene: TRBV4-1; D gene: TRBD2; CDR3 length: 15; J gene: TRBJ2-1; CDR3 protein: CASSQALAGVPEQFF; CDR3 DNA: TGCGCCAGCAGCCAAGCCCTAGCGGGAGTCCCTGAGCAGTTCTTC
clone size: -; V gene: TRBV11-1; D gene: TRBD1; CDR3 length: 17; J gene: TRBJ2-1; CDR3 protein: CASSSRTGSEGVDEQFF; CDR3 DNA: TGTGCCAGCAGCTCGAGGACAGGTTCCGAAGGGGTAGATGAGCAGTTCTTC
clone size: -; V gene: TRBV7-8; D gene: TRBD2; CDR3 length: 15; J gene: TRBJ2-1; CDR3 protein: CASSLASGDYNEQFF; CDR3 DNA: TGTGCCAGCAGCTTAGCTAGCGGGGATTACAATGAGCAGTTCTTC
clone size: -; V gene: TRBV11-3; D gene: -; CDR3 length: 16; J gene: TRBJ2-7; CDR3 protein: CASSLAGGAISYEQYF; CDR3 DNA: TGTGCCAGCAGCTTAGCGGGCGGGGCCATATCCTACGAGCAGTACTTC
clone size: -; V gene: TRBV29-1; D gene: -; CDR3 length: 13; J gene: TRBJ1-1; CDR3 protein: CSARELGGSGAFF; CDR3 DNA: TGCAGCGCTCGAGAATTGGGGGGCTCGGGAGCTTTCTTT
clone size: once; V gene: TRBV7-9; D gene: TRBD2; CDR3 length: 14; J gene: TRBJ2-7; CDR3 protein: CASSSLAGGYEQYF; CDR3 DNA: TGTGCCAGCAGTTCACTAGCGGGAGGATACGAGCAGTACTTC
clone size: -; V gene: TRBV27; D gene: -; CDR3 length: 13; J gene: TRBJ1-2; CDR3 protein: CASSSAGNYGYTF; CDR3 DNA: TGTGCCAGCAGTTCAGCAGGAAACTATGGCTACACCTTC
clone size: -; V gene: TRBV7-6; D gene: -; CDR3 length: 13; J gene: TRBJ2-3; CDR3 protein: CAIAGGTLDTQYF; CDR3 DNA: TGTGCCATCGCCGGGGGAACACTGGATACGCAGTATTTT
clone size: -; V gene: TRBV27; D gene: -; CDR3 length: 15; J gene: TRBJ1-3; CDR3 protein: CASSPKARSGNTIYF; CDR3 DNA: TGTGCCAGCAGTCCCAAGGCCCGCTCTGGAAACACCATATATTTT
clone size: few; V gene: TRBV27; D gene: -; CDR3 length: 15; J gene: TRBJ2-7; CDR3 protein: CASSLRRDRRNEQYF; CDR3 DNA: TGTGCCAGCAGTTTAAGAAGGGATAGGAGGAACGAGCAGTACTTC
clone size: -; V gene: TRBV2; D gene: TRBD1; CDR3 length: 15; J gene: TRBJ2-7; CDR3 protein: CASRAGQAHNYEQYF; CDR3 DNA: TGTGCCAGCAGGGCCGGACAGGCCCATAACTACGAGCAGTACTTC
clone size: -; V gene: TRBV18; D gene: -; CDR3 length: 16; J gene: TRBJ1-1; CDR3 protein: CASSRVMDSRNTEAFF; CDR3 DNA: TGTGCCAGCTCACGAGTTATGGACAGCCGGAACACTGAAGCTTTCTTT
clone size: -; V gene: TRBV11-3; D gene: TRBD2; CDR3 length: 17; J gene: TRBJ2-7; CDR3 protein: CASSLVGATSGTYEQYF; CDR3 DNA: TGTGCCAGCAGCTTAGTTGGCGCTACTAGCGGAACCTACGAGCAGTACTTC
clone size: -; V gene: TRBV10-3; D gene: -; CDR3 length: 11; J gene: TRBJ2-7; CDR3 protein: CAISERDEQYF; CDR3 DNA: TGTGCCATCAGTGAGCGGGACGAGCAGTACTTC
clone size: -; V gene: TRBV15; D gene: -; CDR3 length: 15; J gene: TRBJ2-3; CDR3 protein: CATSRDGQFIDTQYF; CDR3 DNA: TGTGCCACCAGCAGAGACGGACAGTTTATCGATACGCAGTATTTT
clone size: -; V gene: TRBV28; D gene: TRBD1; CDR3 length: 13; J gene: TRBJ2-3; CDR3 protein: CASRTTGVDTQYF; CDR3 DNA: TGTGCCAGCAGAACGACAGGGGTAGATACGCAGTATTTT
clone size: few; V gene: TRBV6-6; D gene: -; CDR3 length: 13; J gene: TRBJ1-1; CDR3 protein: CASIRSLNTEAFF; CDR3 DNA: TGTGCCAGCATTAGAAGTCTCAACACTGAAGCTTTCTTT
clone size: -; V gene: TRBV5-5; D gene: TRBD1; CDR3 length: 19; J gene: TRBJ2-6; CDR3 protein: CASSGLIGQGATGANVLTF; CDR3 DNA: TGTGCCAGCAGCGGACTCATTGGACAGGGGGCTACTGGGGCCAACGTCCTGACTTTC
clone size: -; V gene: TRBV11-3; D gene: -; CDR3 length: 16; J gene: TRBJ2-3; CDR3 protein: CASTPVAGPGTDTQYF; CDR3 DNA: TGTGCCAGCACCCCGGTGGCGGGCCCGGGCACAGATACGCAGTATTTT